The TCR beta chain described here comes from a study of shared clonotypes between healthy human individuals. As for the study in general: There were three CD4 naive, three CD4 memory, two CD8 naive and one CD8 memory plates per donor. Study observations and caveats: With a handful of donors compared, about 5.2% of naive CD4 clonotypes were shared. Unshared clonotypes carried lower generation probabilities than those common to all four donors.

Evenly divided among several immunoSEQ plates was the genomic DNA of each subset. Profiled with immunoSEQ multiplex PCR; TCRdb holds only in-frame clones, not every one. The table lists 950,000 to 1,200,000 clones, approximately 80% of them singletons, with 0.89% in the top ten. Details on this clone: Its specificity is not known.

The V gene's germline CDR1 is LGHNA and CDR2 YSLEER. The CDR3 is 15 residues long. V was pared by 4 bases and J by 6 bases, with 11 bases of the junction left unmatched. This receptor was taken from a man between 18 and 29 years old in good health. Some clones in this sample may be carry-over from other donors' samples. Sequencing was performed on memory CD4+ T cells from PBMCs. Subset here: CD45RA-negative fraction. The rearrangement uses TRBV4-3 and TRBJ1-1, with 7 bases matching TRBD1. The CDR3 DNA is TGCGCCAGCAGCCGACTACAGGGGATTGGAGCTGAAGCTTTCTTT. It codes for CASSRLQGIGAEAFF.